The present TCR beta chain was sequenced within a study of T cells in narcolepsy. Overall study: Donors had narcolepsy type 1 or type 2, or were healthy controls.

Comments on this clone: The antigen is unknown.

General observations from the study: In some patient and control memory CD4+ samples, autoreactive clones were absent. Reportedly, autoreactive clonotypes were serially detected in patients' blood but not controls'. Same-patient CSF and blood CD4+ T cell clonotypes included HCRT-specific and TRIB2-specific autoreactive ones.

V trimming: 3 bases; J trimming: 9 bases; junction bases outside the gene matches: 11. CDR1 and CDR2 from the germline V gene are SGHTA and FQGTGA. The CDR3 is made up of 15 amino acids. The protocol was immunoSEQ multiplex PCR, while the TCRdb copy is restricted to in-frame clones and leaves out a portion. The sample consists of some 25,000 clones, more than 70% of them appearing once. The rearrangement joins TRBV7-3 to TRBJ2-1; 7 bases agree with TRBD2. The sample taken for sequencing was CD45RA- memory CD4+ T cells from PBMCs. This TCR came from a human donor with narcolepsy. Written as DNA, the CDR3 is TGTGCCAGCAGCTTTTTCGCGGGGGAGAGGATTGAGCAGTTCTTC. Its protein is CASSFFAGERIEQFF. The variable domain in full, with the rest retrieved from reference TRBV7-3 and TRBJ2-1, is GAGVSQTPSNKVTEKGKYVELRCDPISGHTALYWYRQSLGQGPEFLIYFQGTGAADDSGLPNDRFFAVRPEGSVSTLKIQRTERGDSAVYLCASSFFAGERIEQFFGPGTRLTVL.